This TCR beta chain is drawn from a study of blood T cell repertoires in COVID-19. At the level of the study: The samples span acute and convalescent COVID-19 from the United States, Italy and Spain. Sources were T cells, B-cell-depleted T cells, or PBMCs; the material itself was cDNA or gDNA.

Original processing notes: Amplified reference gene primers provided the basis for estimating nucleated cell counts. Produced via immunoSEQ multiplex PCR; TCRdb's table is partial and in-frame only. That table furnishes V, J and clone size, whereas the DNA furnished D and trimming. Among 250,000 to 300,000 clones listed, more than 65% were seen once. CDR1 and CDR2 from the germline V gene are LNHDA and SQIVND (reference sequence). CDR3 length equals 12 residues. Losses at the gene ends were 6 bases for V and 7 bases for J; bases not matched to a gene: 4. Cohort 3 donors counted as recovered after two negative PCRs, clearance, or resolved symptoms.

This chain links TRBV19 with TRBJ2-3, with 7 bases that match TRBD1. The sequence derives from a man in his forties or fifties who had recovered from COVID-19. Material for sequencing was PBMCs or T cells enriched from blood (not recorded which). This CDR3 reads CASRETGNTQYF. The CDR3 bases are TGTGCCAGTAGAGAGACAGGGAATACGCAGTATTTT.